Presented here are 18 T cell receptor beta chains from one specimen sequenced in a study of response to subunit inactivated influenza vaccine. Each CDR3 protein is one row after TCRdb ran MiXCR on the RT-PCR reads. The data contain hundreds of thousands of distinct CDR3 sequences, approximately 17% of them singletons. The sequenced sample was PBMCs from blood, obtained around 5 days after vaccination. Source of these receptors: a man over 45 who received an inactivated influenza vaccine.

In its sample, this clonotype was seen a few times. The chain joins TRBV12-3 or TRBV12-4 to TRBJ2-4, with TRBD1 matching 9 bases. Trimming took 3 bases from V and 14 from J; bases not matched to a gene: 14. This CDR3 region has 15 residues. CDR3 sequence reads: CASSLGQGRVLKEYF. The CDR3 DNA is TGTGCCAGCAGTTTGGGACAGGGAAGGGTTTTGAAGGAGTACTTC.

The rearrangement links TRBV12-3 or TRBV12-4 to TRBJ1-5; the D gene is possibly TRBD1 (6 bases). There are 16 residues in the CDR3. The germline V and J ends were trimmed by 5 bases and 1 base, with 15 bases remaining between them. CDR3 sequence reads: CASSRTGYGSNQPQHF. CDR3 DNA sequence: TGTGCCAGCAGTAGAACAGGGTATGGGAGCAATCAGCCCCAGCATTTT.

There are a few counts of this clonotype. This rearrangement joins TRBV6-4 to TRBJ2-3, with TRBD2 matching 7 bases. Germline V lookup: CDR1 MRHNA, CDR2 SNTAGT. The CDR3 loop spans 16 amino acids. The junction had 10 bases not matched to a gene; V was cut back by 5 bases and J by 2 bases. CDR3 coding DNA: TGTGCCAGCAGTCGGGGGGATCTCGCAGCCACAGATACGCAGTATTTT. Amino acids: CASSRGDLAATDTQYF.

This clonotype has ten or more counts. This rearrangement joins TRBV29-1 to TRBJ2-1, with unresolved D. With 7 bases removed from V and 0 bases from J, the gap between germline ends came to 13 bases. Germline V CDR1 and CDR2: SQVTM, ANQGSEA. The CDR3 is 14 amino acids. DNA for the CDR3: TGCAGCGCCGAAGGCAGCAGCTCCTACAATGAGCAGTTCTTC. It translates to CSAEGSSSYNEQFF.

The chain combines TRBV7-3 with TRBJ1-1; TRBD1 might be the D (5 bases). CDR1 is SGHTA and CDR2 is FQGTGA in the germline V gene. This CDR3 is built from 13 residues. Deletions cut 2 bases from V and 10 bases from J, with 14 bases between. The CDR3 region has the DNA TGTGCCAGCAGCTTAGGGCAGGGTTGTGGAGCTTTCTTT. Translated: CASSLGQGCGAFF.

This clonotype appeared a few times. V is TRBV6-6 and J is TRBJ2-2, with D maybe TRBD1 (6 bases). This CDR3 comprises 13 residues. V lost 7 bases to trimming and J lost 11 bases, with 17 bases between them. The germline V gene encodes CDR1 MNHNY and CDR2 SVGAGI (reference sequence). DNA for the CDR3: TGTGCCAGCACCAACGGGGCCAGGGGAGAGCTGTTTTTT. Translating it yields CASTNGARGELFF.

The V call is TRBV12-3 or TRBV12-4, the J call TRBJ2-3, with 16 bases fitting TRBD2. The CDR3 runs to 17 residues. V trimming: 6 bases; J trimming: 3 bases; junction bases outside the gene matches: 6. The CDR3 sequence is CASRGLAGGPSTDTQYF. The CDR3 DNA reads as TGTGCCAGCAGGGGACTAGCGGGAGGGCCAAGTACAGATACGCAGTATTTT.

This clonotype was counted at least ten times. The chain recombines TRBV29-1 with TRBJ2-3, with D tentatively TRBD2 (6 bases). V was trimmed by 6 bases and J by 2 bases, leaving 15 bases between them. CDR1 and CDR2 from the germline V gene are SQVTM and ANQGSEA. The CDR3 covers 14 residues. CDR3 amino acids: CSVETGSYTDTQYF. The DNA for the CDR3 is TGCAGCGTGGAAACCGGGAGTTACACAGATACGCAGTATTTT.

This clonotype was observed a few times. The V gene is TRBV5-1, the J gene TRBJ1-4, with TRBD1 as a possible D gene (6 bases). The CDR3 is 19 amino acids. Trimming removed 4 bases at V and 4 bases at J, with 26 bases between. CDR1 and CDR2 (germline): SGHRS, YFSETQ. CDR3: CASSPHSGTSTSLNEKLFF. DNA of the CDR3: TGCGCCAGCAGCCCCCACTCAGGGACATCGACATCCCTTAATGAAAAACTGTTTTTT.

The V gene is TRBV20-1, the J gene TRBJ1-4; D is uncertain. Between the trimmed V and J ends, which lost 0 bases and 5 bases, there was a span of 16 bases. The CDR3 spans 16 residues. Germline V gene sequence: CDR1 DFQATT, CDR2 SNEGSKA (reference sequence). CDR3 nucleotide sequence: TGCAGTGCTAGAGATCGGGCGGGGTCAAGGAATGAAAAACTGTTTTTT. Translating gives CSARDRAGSRNEKLFF.

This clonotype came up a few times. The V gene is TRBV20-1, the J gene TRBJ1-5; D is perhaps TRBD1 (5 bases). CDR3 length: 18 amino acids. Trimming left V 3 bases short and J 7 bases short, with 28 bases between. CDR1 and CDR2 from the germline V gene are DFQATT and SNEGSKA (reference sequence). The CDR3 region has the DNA TGCAGTGCTAGTTGGCCGGGACTAGTACGGGGAAGGAGACAGCCCCAGCATTTT. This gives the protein CSASWPGLVRGRRQPQHF.

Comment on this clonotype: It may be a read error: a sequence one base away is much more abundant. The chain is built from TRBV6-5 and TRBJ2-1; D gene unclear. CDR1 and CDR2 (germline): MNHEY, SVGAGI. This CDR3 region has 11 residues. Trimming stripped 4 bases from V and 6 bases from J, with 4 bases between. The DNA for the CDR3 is TGTGCCAGCAGTTGGGCCAATGAGCAGTTCTTC. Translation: CASSWANEQFF.

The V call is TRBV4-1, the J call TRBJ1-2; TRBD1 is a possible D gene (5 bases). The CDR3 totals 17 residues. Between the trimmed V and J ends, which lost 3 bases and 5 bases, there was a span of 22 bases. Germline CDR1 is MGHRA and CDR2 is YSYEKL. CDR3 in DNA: TGCGCCAGCAGCCATGGTTGGCTGCGGGGCGAAGGTTATGGCTACACCTTC. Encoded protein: CASSHGWLRGEGYGYTF.

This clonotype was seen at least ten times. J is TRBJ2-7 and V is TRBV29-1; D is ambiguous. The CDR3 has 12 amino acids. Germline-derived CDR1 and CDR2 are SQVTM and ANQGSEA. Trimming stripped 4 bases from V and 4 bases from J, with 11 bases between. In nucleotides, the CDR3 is TGCAGCGTTGGCCCCGGATATTACGAGCAGTACTTC. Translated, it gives CSVGPGYYEQYF.

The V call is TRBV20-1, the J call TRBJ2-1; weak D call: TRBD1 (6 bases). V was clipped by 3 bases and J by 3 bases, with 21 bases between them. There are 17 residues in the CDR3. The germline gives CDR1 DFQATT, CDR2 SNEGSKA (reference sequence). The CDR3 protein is CSASPRPPGQSYNEQFF. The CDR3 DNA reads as TGCAGTGCTAGCCCGAGGCCTCCGGGACAAAGCTACAATGAGCAGTTCTTC.

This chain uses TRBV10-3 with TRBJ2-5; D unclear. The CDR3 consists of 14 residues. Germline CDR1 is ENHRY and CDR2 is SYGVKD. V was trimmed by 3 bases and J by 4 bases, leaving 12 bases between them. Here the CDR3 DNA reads TGTGCCATCAGTGAACCCGACGGAACAGAGACCCAGTACTTC. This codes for CAISEPDGTETQYF.

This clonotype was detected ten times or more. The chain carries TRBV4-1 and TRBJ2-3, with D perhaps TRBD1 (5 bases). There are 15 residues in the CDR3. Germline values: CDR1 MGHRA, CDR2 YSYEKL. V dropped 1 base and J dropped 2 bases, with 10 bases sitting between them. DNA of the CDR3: TGCGCCAGCAGCCAAGGGGCAGGGTCCACAGATACGCAGTATTTT. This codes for CASSQGAGSTDTQYF.

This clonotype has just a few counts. As DNA, the CDR3 is TGTGCCAGCAGCCAAGATATAAGTGATAGTCAGCCCCAGCATTTT. This sequence encodes CASSQDISDSQPQHF. The gene calls are TRBV3-1 and TRBJ1-5; D unclear. Germline CDR1 reads LGHDT; CDR2 reads YNNKEL (reference sequence). The length of the CDR3 is 15 residues. V was cut by 0 bases and J by 6 bases, with 12 bases left in between.